This T cell receptor beta chain is from a study of cytomegalovirus exposure and HLA in healthy donors. On this clone: Germline is not matched at one junction end, which may reflect a read error.

60 Vbeta and 13 Jbeta primers were used in PCR. TCRdb's table, derived via immunoSEQ multiplex PCR, lists solely in-frame clones and lacks some. Of about 170,000 clones in the sample, roughly 70% were seen once. The V gene's germline CDR1 is ENHRY and CDR2 SYGVKD. The CDR3 contains 14 residues. The receptor was isolated from a woman between 45 and 65 years old in good health and CMV-seropositive. The source material was PBMCs. This chain uses TRBV10-3 with TRBJ1-6; D is unresolved. CDR3 nucleotides: TGTGCCATCAGTGTTAGCAGCCATAATTCACCCCCCCACTTT. Its protein product is CAISVSSHNSPPHF.